This paragraph covers one TCR beta chain sequence. This sample is part of a study of cytomegalovirus exposure and HLA in healthy donors. The CDR3 is made up of 16 amino acids. Unmatched junction bases numbered 9, after V lost 5 bases and J lost 6 bases. Germline V gene data show CDR1 as MNHEY and CDR2 as SMNVEV (reference sequence). PCR employed 60 Vbeta and 13 Jbeta primers. Sequencing used immunoSEQ multiplex PCR; TCRdb keeps in-frame clones, though not all of them. The sample consists of more than 150,000 clones, more than 75% of them appearing once. Sequenced sample: PBMCs. V gene TRBV27 combines with J gene TRBJ2-7; 14 bases are a match to TRBD2. This clonotype was sampled from a girl under three years old in good health and CMV-seronegative. The CDR3 reads CASSNAGTSGSSEQYF. The DNA for the CDR3 is TGTGCCAGCAGTAACGCCGGGACTAGCGGGAGTAGCGAGCAGTACTTC.